The 8 T cell receptor beta chains presented below share a single source sample, sequenced in a study of multiple sclerosis patients with progressive multifocal leukoencephalopathy. Time point of the sample: before natalizumab initiation. Only in-frame clones appear in the TCRdb table, and some are missing; sequencing was by immunoSEQ multiplex PCR. The table records around 32,000 clones, over 90% of them present only once. The sequenced sample was PBMCs. These receptors were obtained from a man in his thirties or forties with multiple sclerosis.

This clone has only one observation. The CDR3 DNA reads TGTGCCAGCAGTTTAACGGGCGGGGTTTGGTTCTTC. It codes for CASSLTGGVWFF. The J gene is TRBJ2-1, the V gene TRBV27; D is perhaps TRBD2 (6 bases). Trimming removed 2 bases at V and 15 bases at J, with 14 bases between. The CDR3 extends over 12 amino acids. Germline loops: CDR1 MNHEY, CDR2 SMNVEV (reference sequence).

J is TRBJ1-4 and V is TRBV15, with D perhaps matching TRBD1 (6 bases). The CDR3 consists of 16 residues. The V gene's germline CDR1 is LNHNV and CDR2 YYDKDF (reference sequence). Trimming cost V 5 bases and J 8 bases, with 21 bases left between them. The DNA for the CDR3 is TGTGCCACCAGCGGGACCCAACAGGGAGGTCCCGAAAAACTGTTTTTT. It encodes CATSGTQQGGPEKLFF.

V and J are TRBV6-6 and TRBJ1-2; tentative D call: TRBD1 (5 bases). V was trimmed by 2 bases and J by 4 bases, leaving 14 bases between them. This CDR3 contains 15 residues. Germline lookup yields CDR1 MNHNY and CDR2 SVGAGI (reference sequence). The CDR3 protein is CASSYALGGGYGYTF. The CDR3 bases are TGTGCCAGCAGTTACGCTCTGGGGGGTGGCTATGGCTACACCTTC.

The V call is TRBV7-9, the J call TRBJ2-5; D is possibly TRBD2 (5 bases). CDR3 length: 15 amino acids. V was pared by 2 bases and J by 3 bases, with 13 bases between. CDR1 and CDR2 (germline): SEHNR, FQNEAQ (reference sequence). The CDR3 nucleotides are TGTGCCAGCAGCTTACTGCTAGCAAGGAAAGAGACCCAGTACTTC. Its translation is CASSLLLARKETQYF.

V and J are TRBV11-2 and TRBJ2-1; TRBD2 is a possible D gene (6 bases). This CDR3 comprises 17 residues. Trimming stripped 0 bases from V and 0 bases from J, with 12 bases between. Germline V gives CDR1 SGHAT, CDR2 FQNNGV. CDR3 loop: CASSLDRRVDSYNEQFF. The DNA of the CDR3 is TGTGCCAGCAGCTTAGATCGGAGGGTAGACTCCTACAATGAGCAGTTCTTC.

V gene TRBV6-5 combines with J gene TRBJ2-5; 8 nucleotides agree with TRBD2. Germline CDR1 is MNHEY and CDR2 is SVGAGI. This CDR3 has 14 residues. With 5 bases clipped from V and 2 bases from J, the junction kept 4 bases outside the gene matches. CDR3 region: CASSPTSGQETQYF. The CDR3 DNA follows: TGTGCCAGCAGTCCAACTAGCGGACAAGAGACCCAGTACTTC.

The gene calls are TRBV15 and TRBJ2-7; 7 positions agree with TRBD2. CDR3 length: 18 amino acids. J gave up 2 bases and V 2 bases, and 15 bases lay outside the gene matches. Germline V lookup: CDR1 LNHNV, CDR2 YYDKDF (reference sequence). The chain's CDR3 is CATSRLPSTSRRPYEQYV. The CDR3 DNA reads as TGTGCCACCAGCAGACTCCCTTCGACTAGCAGAAGGCCCTACGAGCAGTACGTC.

This chain uses TRBV6-5 with TRBJ2-7; 7 bases align to TRBD1. Trimming removed 6 bases from V and 6 bases from J; junction bases left unmatched: 14. The CDR3 has 15 amino acids. Germline V lookup: CDR1 MNHEY, CDR2 SVGAGI. The CDR3 sequence: CASSPSPQGMGEQYF. In nucleotides, the CDR3 is TGTGCCAGCAGCCCGTCCCCACAGGGGATGGGCGAGCAGTACTTC.